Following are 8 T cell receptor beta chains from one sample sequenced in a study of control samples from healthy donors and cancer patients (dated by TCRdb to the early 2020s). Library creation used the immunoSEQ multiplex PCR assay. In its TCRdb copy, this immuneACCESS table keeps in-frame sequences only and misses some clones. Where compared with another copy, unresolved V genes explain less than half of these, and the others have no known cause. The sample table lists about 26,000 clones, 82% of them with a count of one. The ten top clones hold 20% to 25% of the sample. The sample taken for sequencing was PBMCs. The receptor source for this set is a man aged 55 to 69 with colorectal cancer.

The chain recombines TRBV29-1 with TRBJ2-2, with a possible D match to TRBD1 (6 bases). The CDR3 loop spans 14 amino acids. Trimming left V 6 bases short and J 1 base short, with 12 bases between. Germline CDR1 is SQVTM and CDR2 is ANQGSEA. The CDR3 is CSVRVQGNTGELFF. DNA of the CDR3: TGCAGCGTCCGGGTACAGGGGAACACCGGGGAGCTGTTTTTT.

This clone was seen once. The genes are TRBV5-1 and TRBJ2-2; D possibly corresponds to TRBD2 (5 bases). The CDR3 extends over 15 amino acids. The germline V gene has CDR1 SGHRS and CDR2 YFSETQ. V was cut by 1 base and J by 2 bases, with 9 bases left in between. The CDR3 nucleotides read TGCGCCAGCAGCTTGCGGGAATTAAACACCGGGGAGCTGTTTTTT. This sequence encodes CASSLRELNTGELFF.

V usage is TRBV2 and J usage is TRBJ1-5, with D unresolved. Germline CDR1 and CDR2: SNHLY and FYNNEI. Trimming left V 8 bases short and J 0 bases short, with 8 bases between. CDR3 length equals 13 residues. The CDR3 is CASRTDSNQPQHF. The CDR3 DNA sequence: TGTGCCAGCCGGACTGATAGCAATCAGCCCCAGCATTTT.

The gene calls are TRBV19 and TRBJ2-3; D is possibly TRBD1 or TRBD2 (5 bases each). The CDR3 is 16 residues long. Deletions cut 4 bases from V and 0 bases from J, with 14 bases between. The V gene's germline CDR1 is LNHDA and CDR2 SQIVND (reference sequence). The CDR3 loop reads CASSNRGQASTDTQYF. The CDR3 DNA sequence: TGTGCCAGTAGTAACCGGGGCCAAGCTAGCACAGATACGCAGTATTTT. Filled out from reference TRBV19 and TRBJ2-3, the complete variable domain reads DGGITQSPKYLFRKEGQNVTLSCEQNLNHDAMYWYRQDPGQGLRLIYYSQIVNDFQKGDIAEGYSVSREKKESFPLTVTSAQKNPTAFYLCASSNRGQASTDTQYFGPGTRLTVL.

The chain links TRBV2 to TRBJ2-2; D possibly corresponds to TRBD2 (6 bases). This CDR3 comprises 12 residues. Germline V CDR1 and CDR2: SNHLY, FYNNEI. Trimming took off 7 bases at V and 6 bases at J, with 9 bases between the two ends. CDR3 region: CASTGGAGELFF. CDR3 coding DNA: TGTGCCAGCACCGGGGGAGCCGGGGAGCTGTTTTTT.

In DNA form, the CDR3 reads TGCGCCAGCAGTTCTGGTGGCGGCTATGGCTACACCTTC. Protein: CASSSGGGYGYTF. This chain uses TRBV10-1 with TRBJ1-2; D is ambiguous. The CDR3 is 13 amino acids. V lost 5 bases and J 4 bases, leaving 11 bases between the germline ends. Germline CDR1 reads WNHNN; CDR2 reads SYGVQD (reference sequence).

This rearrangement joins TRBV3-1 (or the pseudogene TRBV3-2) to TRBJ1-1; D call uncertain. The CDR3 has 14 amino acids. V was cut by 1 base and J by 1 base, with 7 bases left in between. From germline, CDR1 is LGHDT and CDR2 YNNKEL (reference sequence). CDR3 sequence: CASSQGPGNTEAFF. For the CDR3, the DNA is TGTGCCAGCAGCCAAGGACCGGGGAACACTGAAGCTTTCTTT.

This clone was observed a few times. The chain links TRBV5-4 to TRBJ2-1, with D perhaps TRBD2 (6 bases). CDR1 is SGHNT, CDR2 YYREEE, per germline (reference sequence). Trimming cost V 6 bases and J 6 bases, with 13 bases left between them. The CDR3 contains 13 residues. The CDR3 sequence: CASTGDFGNEQFF. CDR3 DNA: TGTGCCAGCACCGGGGACTTTGGCAATGAGCAGTTCTTC.